One T cell receptor (beta chain) is described in this entry. What it binds is unknown. J lost 8 bases, V lost 1 base, and 3 bases had no gene match. This CDR3 has 14 residues. Germline CDR1 is SGHNT and CDR2 is YENEEA. These data belong to a study of radiotherapy plus CTLA-4 blockade in lung cancer. Across the whole study: Across the patients, objective responses occurred in approximately 19%, and disease control in approximately 30%. Study-wide points: Clones of tumor-derived TCRs expanded in blood after radiotherapy plus ipilimumab.

Sequencing was performed with immunoSEQ multiplex PCR; in TCRdb, only in-frame clones are kept and a portion is missing. The sample consists of 45,000 to 55,000 clones, approximately 78% of them appearing once. Ipilimumab CTLA-4 blockade and focal radiation were given to patients with chemo-refractory metastatic non-small-cell lung cancer. The V gene is TRBV11-3, the J gene TRBJ2-1, with 9 bases fitting TRBD2. This material consisted of peripheral blood, taken from a patient treated with radiotherapy plus ipilimumab. This receptor was identified in a human donor with non-small cell lung cancer who had stable disease on radiotherapy plus ipilimumab. CDR3 sequence (DNA): TGTGCCAGCAGCTTAGGCGGGAGGGGCGATGAGCAGTTCTTC. Translation: CASSLGGRGDEQFF.